This TCR beta chain is from a study of T cell responses to AZD1222 COVID-19 vaccine. V was clipped by 1 base and J by 4 bases, with 12 bases between them. The CDR3 runs 15 residues. The germline V gene encodes CDR1 SGDLS and CDR2 YYNGEE. In this sample, this clone turned up once. Its target is unknown. Study-wide results and limits: Nearly half of unique spike-specific TCRs reportedly avoided B.1.351 and B.1.1.7 mutated regions.

The assay was immunoSEQ multiplex PCR, and TCRdb's table has in-frame clones only and misses some. Of 150,000 to 200,000 clones listed, 94% are singletons. The J gene is TRBJ2-1, the V gene TRBV9; perhaps TRBD1 as D (5 bases). This sequence was found in an adult who received the AZD1222 COVID-19 vaccine. Sequencing used peripheral blood, obtained 28 days after the second AZD1222 dose. In DNA, the CDR3 is TGTGCCAGCAGCGTAAGAACAGGACGATACAATGAGCAGTTCTTC. This codes for CASSVRTGRYNEQFF.